This entry lists 31 T cell receptor beta chains sequenced from one sample in a study of PD-L1 blockade in urothelial cancer. TCRdb's table, derived via immunoSEQ multiplex PCR, lists solely in-frame clones and lacks some. The sample has fewer than 75,000 clones, 80% to 90% seen once. Sequences were derived from PBMCs, sampled around atezolizumab (anti-PD-L1) treatment. The receptors come from a man aged 70-80 years with urothelial cancer.

The rearrangement uses TRBV4-1 and TRBJ2-2, with 9 bases fitting TRBD1. This CDR3 contains 16 residues. Unmatched junction bases numbered 8, after V lost 4 bases and J lost 5 bases. The germline gives CDR1 MGHRA, CDR2 YSYEKL. The CDR3 loop reads CASSPTGTGRTGELFF. The CDR3 coding sequence is TGCGCCAGCAGCCCGACGGGGACAGGGAGAACCGGGGAGCTGTTTTTT.

The J gene is TRBJ2-1, the V gene TRBV9, with D tentatively TRBD2 (6 bases). Deletions cut 0 bases from V and 4 bases from J, with 14 bases between. CDR1 and CDR2 (germline): SGDLS, YYNGEE. The CDR3 totals 16 residues. CDR3 DNA sequence: TGTGCCAGCAGCGTAGGACTAGATCTGACATACAATGAGCAGTTCTTC. This translates into CASSVGLDLTYNEQFF.

The CDR3 is CASRDAAGVQETQYF. In DNA, the CDR3 is TGCGCCAGCAGGGACGCCGCCGGGGTACAAGAGACCCAGTACTTC. This chain joins TRBV4-1 and TRBJ2-5; possibly TRBD2 for D (5 bases). Germline V lookup: CDR1 MGHRA, CDR2 YSYEKL. V lost 6 bases and J lost 2, with 16 bases in between. This CDR3 contains 15 residues.

This sequence joins TRBV29-1 and TRBJ2-7, with a tentative D call TRBD2 (5 bases). The CDR3 has 12 residues. Germline CDR1 reads SQVTM; CDR2 reads ANQGSEA. Trimming pared 4 bases from V and 2 bases from J, leaving 9 bases between. CDR3 in DNA: TGCAGCGTTGTTGAGGGTACCTACGAGCAGTACTTC. Its translation is CSVVEGTYEQYF.

CDR3 residues: CASSFGRLAGGSEAFF. The CDR3 region has the DNA TGTGCCAGCAGCTTTGGTCGATTGGCTGGTGGCTCTGAAGCTTTCTTT. This sequence joins TRBV5-8 and TRBJ1-1; D not certain. The length of the CDR3 is 16 residues. Germline lookup yields CDR1 SGHTS and CDR2 YDEGEE. Between the trimmed V and J ends, which lost 2 bases and 6 bases, there was a span of 20 bases.

The chain is built from TRBV4-1 and TRBJ2-7; TRBD2 matches at 9 bases. CDR3 size: 16 residues. The trim removed 1 base at V and 0 bases at J, leaving 4 bases unmatched. Germline CDR1 MGHRA, CDR2 YSYEKL. CDR3 bases: TGCGCCAGCAGCCAAGGAGCTAGCGGGAACTCCTACGAGCAGTACTTC. Amino acids: CASSQGASGNSYEQYF.

The count of this clone is one. The chain carries TRBV27 and TRBJ2-1; the match to TRBD1 covers 9 bases. Germline CDR1 reads MNHEY; CDR2 reads SMNVEV (reference sequence). There are 18 residues in the CDR3. Trimming cost V 2 bases and J 4 bases; bases outside gene matches: 12. CDR3 protein: CASSLNSAGQGFYNEQFF. DNA for the CDR3: TGTGCCAGCAGTTTAAACAGCGCGGGACAGGGTTTTTACAATGAGCAGTTCTTC.

V is TRBV28 and J is TRBJ2-7; 10 bases map to TRBD2. J was trimmed by 8 bases and V by 7 bases; bases with no gene match: 11. The CDR3 runs 14 residues. Germline CDR1 is MDHEN and CDR2 is SYDVKM. In DNA form, the CDR3 reads TGTGCCAGCAATCCAGGTGGGACTAGCGTTAAGCAGTACTTC. This encodes CASNPGGTSVKQYF. The variable domain in full, with the rest retrieved from reference TRBV28 and TRBJ2-7, is DVKVTQSSRYLVKRTGEKVFLECVQDMDHENMFWYRQDPGLGLRLIYFSYDVKMKEKGDIPEGYSVSREKKERFSLILESASTNQTSMYLCASNPGGTSVKQYFGPGTRLTVT.

The chain employs TRBV10-3 and TRBJ2-1; 9 bases fit TRBD2. The CDR3 runs 13 residues. Germline lookup yields CDR1 ENHRY and CDR2 SYGVKD. J gave up 8 bases and V 7 bases, and 6 bases lay outside the gene matches. The CDR3 spells CAITPLAGHEQFF. The CDR3 nucleotides read TGTGCCATCACGCCACTAGCGGGTCATGAGCAGTTCTTC.

This clone showed up just once. The DNA of the CDR3 is TGCAGCGGGGGGACAAGCTCTGGAAACACCATATATTTT. Encoded protein: CSGGTSSGNTIYF. The gene calls are TRBV29-1 and TRBJ1-3; the D gene is possibly TRBD1 (6 bases). The CDR3 totals 13 residues. The V gene lost 7 bases and the J gene lost 0 bases, with 10 bases spanning the gap. CDR1 SQVTM and CDR2 ANQGSEA come from the germline V gene.

The chain couples TRBV19 to TRBJ1-2; a possible D gene is TRBD1 (6 bases). The CDR3 runs 16 residues. Trimming took 6 bases from V and 0 from J, leaving 17 bases between them. CDR1 and CDR2 from the germline V gene are LNHDA and SQIVND (reference sequence). CDR3 nucleotide sequence: TGTGCCAGTAGCCCCCTGACAGGCCCTCCTAACTATGGCTACACCTTC. This gives the protein CASSPLTGPPNYGYTF.

This clone was counted only a few times. The chain carries TRBV29-1 and TRBJ2-3, with a weak D call TRBD2 (5 bases). Trimming shortened V by 3 bases and J by 0 bases, and 19 bases separated the two germline ends. The CDR3 contains 17 residues. Germline CDR1 SQVTM, CDR2 ANQGSEA. CDR3 protein: CSVDGVRALSSTDTQYF. In DNA form, the CDR3 reads TGCAGCGTTGACGGCGTGAGGGCCTTGTCTAGCACAGATACGCAGTATTTT.

The chain recombines TRBV9 with TRBJ1-4; 9 nucleotides agree with TRBD1. The V gene's germline CDR1 is SGDLS and CDR2 YYNGEE. The CDR3 is made up of 15 amino acids. Trimming at V came to 3 bases and at J to 7 bases, leaving 7 bases not matched to a gene. The CDR3 sequence is CASSAAGQGPEKLFF. CDR3 nucleotide sequence: TGTGCCAGCAGCGCTGCGGGACAGGGTCCTGAAAAACTGTTTTTT.

The CDR3 loop reads CASSSSGHTDTQYF. The CDR3 DNA is TGTGCCAGCAGTTCTAGCGGACACACAGATACGCAGTATTTT. This chain connects TRBV27 to TRBJ2-3; 7 bases are a match to TRBD2. J lost 2 bases, V lost 4 bases, and 3 bases had no gene match. This CDR3 is 14 amino acids long. Germline lookup yields CDR1 MNHEY and CDR2 SMNVEV (reference sequence).

This chain uses TRBV10-3 with TRBJ1-1, with a tentative D call TRBD1 (6 bases). Germline CDR1 is ENHRY and CDR2 is SYGVKD. This CDR3 is built from 15 residues. The V gene lost 2 bases and the J gene lost 1 base, with 11 bases spanning the gap. The CDR3 DNA is TGTGCCATCAGTGAGGGACAGCCCCCGAACACTGAAGCTTTCTTT. Translated: CAISEGQPPNTEAFF.

A single count supports this clone. The V call is TRBV27, the J call TRBJ1-2, with 8 nucleotides matching TRBD1. V lost 5 bases to trimming and J lost 3 bases; unmatched junction nucleotides: 11. The CDR3 runs 16 residues. Germline loops: CDR1 MNHEY, CDR2 SMNVEV (reference sequence). CDR3 nucleotide sequence: TGTGCCAGCAGTCTAACCGGGACAGGAGGTTACTATGGCTACACCTTC. It encodes CASSLTGTGGYYGYTF.

The chain is built from TRBV11-3 and TRBJ2-1; perhaps TRBD1 as D (6 bases). CDR3 length: 15 amino acids. V was clipped by 1 base and J by 1 base, with 8 bases between them. In germline, CDR1 is SGHNT, CDR2 YENEEA. The CDR3 loop is CASSLAGQSYNEQFF. CDR3 nucleotide sequence: TGTGCCAGCAGCTTAGCAGGACAGTCCTACAATGAGCAGTTCTTC.

This sequence joins TRBV19 and TRBJ2-7, with 12 bases identical to TRBD2. The CDR3 extends over 15 amino acids. Per the germline V gene, CDR1 is LNHDA and CDR2 is SQIVND (reference sequence). With 10 bases clipped from V and 3 bases from J, the junction kept 10 bases outside the gene matches. Written as DNA, the CDR3 is TGTGCCACCCAACCGACTAGCGGGGGTTTCTACGAGCAGTACTTC. Its protein is CATQPTSGGFYEQYF.

The chain uses TRBV18 and TRBJ2-1; 13 nucleotides line up with TRBD2. V dropped 1 base and J dropped 6; count of bases not matched to a gene: 3. Germline V lookup: CDR1 KGHSH, CDR2 LQKENI. The CDR3 spans 16 residues. Here the CDR3 DNA reads TGTGCCAGCTCACCACGGACTAGCGGGAGAGGCAATGAGCAGTTCTTC. It specifies CASSPRTSGRGNEQFF.

This clone was counted only a few times. The V gene is TRBV6-1, the J gene TRBJ1-2; tentative D call: TRBD1 (6 bases). The CDR3 consists of 14 residues. The V and J ends lost 0 bases and 8 bases respectively, with 13 bases between them. The germline V gene encodes CDR1 MNHNS and CDR2 SASEGT. DNA of the CDR3: TGTGCCAGCAGTGAAGCGACAGGACTGCTCGGCTACACCTTC. This codes for CASSEATGLLGYTF.

The CDR3 spells CASSYSGGRYEQYF. As DNA, the CDR3 is TGTGCCAGCAGTTATTCGGGGGGAAGGTACGAGCAGTACTTC. V and J are TRBV6-5 and TRBJ2-7; 7 bases are a match to TRBD2. Germline values: CDR1 MNHEY, CDR2 SVGAGI. The CDR3 contains 14 residues. Trimming at V came to 3 bases and at J to 4 bases, leaving 6 bases not matched to a gene.

The V gene is TRBV5-1, the J gene TRBJ2-5; 10 bases align to TRBD1. The ends lost 4 bases at V and 4 bases at J; junction bases unmatched: 4. The CDR3 totals 14 residues. The germline gives CDR1 SGHRS, CDR2 YFSETQ. CDR3 residues: CASSTTGGRETQYF. The DNA of the CDR3 is TGCGCCAGCAGCACGACAGGGGGCCGAGAGACCCAGTACTTC.

The rearrangement joins TRBV10-2 to TRBJ2-5, with a weak D call TRBD2 (7 bases). CDR1 and CDR2 from the germline V gene are WSHSY and SAAADI. Trimming shortened V by 6 bases and J by 4 bases, and 18 bases separated the two germline ends. This CDR3 has 15 residues. The CDR3, as DNA: TGCGCCAGCAGGGGGGCGGGAGTTTTACGAGAGACCCAGTACTTC. Its translation is CASRGAGVLRETQYF.

The chain employs TRBV7-9 and TRBJ2-5, with 7 nucleotides matching TRBD2. Trimming removed 7 bases from V and 4 bases from J; junction bases left unmatched: 9. This CDR3 region has 14 residues. The germline V gene encodes CDR1 SEHNR and CDR2 FQNEAQ (reference sequence). CDR3 region: CASTLGGSRETQYF. The DNA of the CDR3 is TGTGCCAGCACCTTGGGAGGGTCACGAGAGACCCAGTACTTC.

The genes are TRBV5-4 and TRBJ2-2, with 10 bases aligning to TRBD2. Germline V gives CDR1 SGHNT, CDR2 YYREEE (reference sequence). The CDR3 length is 16 residues. The V segment lost 0 bases and the J segment 1 base; nucleotides outside the gene matches: 0. The CDR3 nucleotides are TGTGCCAGCAGCTTGGGGACTAGCGGGAACACCGGGGAGCTGTTTTTT. Translating gives CASSLGTSGNTGELFF.

The chain is built from TRBV5-4 and TRBJ2-2; TRBD2 agrees at 7 bases. Germline V CDR1 and CDR2: SGHNT, YYREEE (reference sequence). V dropped 1 base and J dropped 2; count of bases not matched to a gene: 5. This CDR3 is built from 16 residues. CDR3 bases: TGTGCCAGCAGCTTGCATCCTAGCGGAAACACCGGGGAGCTGTTTTTT. This codes for CASSLHPSGNTGELFF.

The CDR3 bases are TGTGCCACCAGCAGGGATCGGACAGGAGAATATAGCAATCAGCCCCAGCATTTT. Translating it yields CATSRDRTGEYSNQPQHF. The V gene is TRBV15, the J gene TRBJ1-5; 7 bases match TRBD1. This CDR3 has 18 residues. Germline CDR1 LNHNV, CDR2 YYDKDF (reference sequence). V lost 3 bases to trimming and J lost 0 bases; unmatched junction nucleotides: 11.

The CDR3 nucleotides are TGTGCCAGCAGTGTAGTAGAGACCCAGTACTTC. Translation: CASSVVETQYF. J is TRBJ2-5 and V is TRBV6-1; D is undetermined. The CDR3 extends over 11 amino acids. Trimming pared 4 bases from V and 4 bases from J, leaving 4 bases between. Germline V lookup: CDR1 MNHNS, CDR2 SASEGT.

This sequence joins TRBV19 and TRBJ2-3, with a tentative D call TRBD2 (6 bases). Germline-derived CDR1 and CDR2 are LNHDA and SQIVND (reference sequence). Trimming removed 3 bases from V and 6 bases from J, with 16 bases in between. The CDR3 consists of 15 residues. DNA of the CDR3: TGTGCCAGTAGTATGTTAGCGGAGCCTAGGGATACGCAGTATTTT. It is translated as CASSMLAEPRDTQYF.

This clone has just one count. The rearrangement links TRBV9 to TRBJ2-2; D perhaps matches TRBD1 (5 bases). The CDR3 is 19 amino acids. Germline V CDR1 and CDR2: SGDLS, YYNGEE. Trimming stripped 0 bases from V and 0 bases from J, with 18 bases between. CDR3 DNA sequence: TGTGCCAGCAGCGTAGGAATTCTTAGGAGCAGGGCGAACACCGGGGAGCTGTTTTTT. The encoded protein is CASSVGILRSRANTGELFF.

This clone was picked up a small number of times. This sequence joins TRBV30 and TRBJ1-1; D is ambiguous. V gave up 4 bases and J gave up 5 bases, with 11 bases separating them. Germline V gives CDR1 GTSNPN, CDR2 SVGIG (reference sequence). This CDR3 is 12 amino acids long. The CDR3 is CAWIPGRTEAFF. Here the CDR3 DNA reads TGTGCCTGGATACCGGGAAGGACTGAAGCTTTCTTT.